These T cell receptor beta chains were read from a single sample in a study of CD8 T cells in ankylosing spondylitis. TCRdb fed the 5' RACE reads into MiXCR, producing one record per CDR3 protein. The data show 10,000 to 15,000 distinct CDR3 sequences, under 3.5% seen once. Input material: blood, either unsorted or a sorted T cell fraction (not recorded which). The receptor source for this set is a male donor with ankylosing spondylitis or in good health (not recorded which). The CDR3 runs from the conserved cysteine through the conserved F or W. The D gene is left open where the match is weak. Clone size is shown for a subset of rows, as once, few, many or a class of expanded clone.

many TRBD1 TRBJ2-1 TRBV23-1 TGCGCCAGCAGTCACTCAGACAGGGGGCGCGCGAATGAGCAGTTCTTC CASSHSDRGRANEQFF
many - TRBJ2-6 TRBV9 TGTGCCAGCAGCGTAGCAGGACTACAATCAGGAGTCGGGGCCAACGTCCTGACTTTC CASSVAGLQSGVGANVLTF
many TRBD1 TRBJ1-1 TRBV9 TGTGCCAGCAGCCGGGACAGGGTCTCCGAAGCTTTCTTT CASSRDRVSEAFF
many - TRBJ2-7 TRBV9 TGTGCCAGCAGCCTGCTCTCCCAGGGCTACGAGCAGTACTTC CASSLLSQGYEQYF
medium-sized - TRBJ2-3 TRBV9 TGTGCCAGCAGCGTGGGGGGAAGCACAGATACGCAGTATTTT CASSVGGSTDTQYF
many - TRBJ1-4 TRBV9 TGTGCCAGCAGCCCGTGGGGACGGTCTAATGAAAAACTGTTTTTT CASSPWGRSNEKLFF
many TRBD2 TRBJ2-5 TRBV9 TGTGCCAGCAGCGCCAGACTAGCGGGAGGGCGAGAGACCCAGTACTTC CASSARLAGGRETQYF
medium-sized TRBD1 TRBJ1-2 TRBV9 TGTGCCAGCAGCTTAAACAGGGGTGGCTACACCTTC CASSLNRGGYTF
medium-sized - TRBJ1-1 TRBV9 TGTGCCAGCAGCGTAGTTAGTGGATCCACTGAAGCTTTCTTT CASSVVSGSTEAFF
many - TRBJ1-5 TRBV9 TGTGCCAGCAGCTTGGACAGTCACAATCAGCCCCAGCATTTT CASSLDSHNQPQHF
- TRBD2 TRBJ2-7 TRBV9 TGTGCCAGCAGCGCCCGGACTAGCGGGAGGGACGAGCAGTACTTC CASSARTSGRDEQYF
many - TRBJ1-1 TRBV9 TGTGCCAGCAGCCTTAGCGGAGGGAACACTGAAGCTTTCTTT CASSLSGGNTEAFF
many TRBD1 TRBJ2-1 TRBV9 TGTGCCAGCAGCGCTGCTCCGAGACAGGGGCACAATGAGCAGTTCTTC CASSAAPRQGHNEQFF